This T cell receptor beta chain is from a study of cytomegalovirus exposure and HLA in healthy donors (dated by TCRdb to between 2016 and 2019). Concerning the study at large: An earlier analysis of around 600 of the donors reported 250 to 300 Gb of sequence data and around 120 million unique TCR beta sequences from roughly 200 million T cells. High-throughput TCR immunosequencing, statistical association of individual TCRs with disease status, and machine learning were combined to predict cytomegalovirus infection status. The study was designed to test whether signatures of past pathogen exposure could be identified by cataloging public T cell receptors. The study profiled the T cell repertoires of 550 to 700 subjects by immunosequencing and related them to cytomegalovirus serostatus. Rather than using new phenotypic data, the later analysis identified candidate immune exposures from TCR beta sequences and from how often those sequences occurred across donors. All discovery cohort repertoires had been generated using a single sequencing platform. In addition to the first cohort of 666 subjects, a separate validation cohort of under 150 different subjects was used. Roughly five DR-DQ haplotypes were handled as single units for association and clustering, since linkage in the cohort was strong. HLA typing covered class I and class II loci at four-digit resolution. Genome-wide SNP genotypes for about 65% of the roughly 670 donors were used in a later genetic analysis, which treated that subset as a discovery cohort. An earlier analysis of several hundred of the donors applied high-throughput TCR beta sequencing to assess whether each TCR beta V gene segment acted as functional or pseudogenic. Typing coverage varied by locus: roughly 629-640 donors for A, B, C, DRB1 and DQB1; about 520 for DQA1; more than 600 for DPA1; roughly 450 for DPB1. Approximately 310 gigabases of sequencing data and approximately 85 million unique TCR sequences were included in an early release covering about 620 HLA-typed donors. In a later analysis, previously published TCR beta repertoires from 500 to 750 donors were re-analyzed and high-resolution HLA genotyping was added so that TCR occurrence patterns could be studied. Donor age, sex, ethnicity and CMV serostatus were collected together with the repertoire data. Among some 410 genotyped donors of the cohort, an average of 235,054 unique TCR beta nucleotide sequences were sequenced per donor, roughly a sixth of them non-productive. Of the roughly 400 genotyped donors, 65% to 90% fell in the genetic ancestry cluster associated with self-reported Caucasian donors.

The cohort comprised approximately 700 healthy bone marrow donors. Cohort members were all nominally healthy when sampled, although unrecorded immune exposures were likely present. The donor tested CMV seronegative, placing the donor among the approximately 400 seronegative members of the cohort. A peripheral blood sample was provided by each donor, and peripheral blood mononuclear cells were used for TCR beta sequencing. Genomic DNA extraction from the blood cell samples was performed with the Qiagen DNeasy Blood Extraction Kit. Library preparation used the immunoSEQ multiplex PCR assay. The multiplex PCR relied on a mix of 60 forward primers for TCR Vbeta segments and 13 reverse primers for TCR Jbeta segments. The CDR3 region of rearranged TCR beta genes was amplified from genomic DNA with a multiplex PCR assay. Amplified TCR beta libraries were sequenced as 87-base-pair reads on the Illumina HiSeq System. Turning to the authors' computational methods: Across the 600 to 700 repertoires, a later analysis counted approximately 83 million unique TCR beta chains, roughly 11 million of which were shared by at least two donors. Raw reads were error-corrected and collapsed into unique sequences with a nearest-neighbor algorithm that merged closely related sequences to remove PCR and sequencing errors. V, D and J gene segments were assigned by aligning CDR3 sequences to IMGT reference sequences. For a sequence to be retained, a match of at least six nucleotides was required to both a V gene segment and a J gene segment. Rearrangements were called productive when the CDR3 lacked stop codons and stayed in frame with V and J; all others were non-productive. Following IMGT convention, CDR3 was defined as the stretch from the second conserved V-encoded cysteine to the conserved J-encoded phenylalanine. Sequences without an unambiguous match to a single V gene segment were excluded from the earlier analysis of about 600 of the donors. In an earlier analysis of approximately 560 of the donors, a V segment was called functional when productive rearrangements were above 56.7%, and segregating when the standard deviation between donors exceeded 5%. A statistical classification framework was built for diagnosing cytomegalovirus status from the catalog of TCR beta chain sequences. In a later analysis, TCR nucleotide sequences were compared against IMGT/GENE-DB human TR gene sequences so that V and J genes could be assigned. A later analysis assigned CDR3 sequences and most-parsimonious VDJ recombination scenarios with the TCRdist pipeline. In a later analysis, each TCR beta chain was defined by its CDR3 amino acid sequence together with its V-gene family, and reads without a unique V-gene family were excluded. A later analysis removed 600 or so highly shared, low-generation-probability nucleotide sequences to deal with suspected cross-contamination and a sequencing artifact. In a later analysis, a clonal expansion index for each public chain was calculated from normalized within-repertoire ranks of inferred template counts. In a later analysis, generation probabilities were computed using a VDJ recombination model fitted to out-of-frame rearrangements, and the results were checked against IGoR. In a later analysis, hypergeometric tests were used to score TCR-TCR, TCR-HLA and TCR-CMV co-occurrence, with a repertoire-size bias correction applied to TCR pairs. False discovery rates were estimated in a later analysis by permuting HLA or CMV assignments 20 times. In a later analysis, co-occurring TCRs were grouped with DBSCAN, and TCRdist sequence similarity was added when clustering was performed within HLA-allele-positive subsets. Co-occurrence clustering excluded repertoires with fewer than 30,000 or more than 120,000 public chains, plus five with anomalous nucleotide sharing. The table comes from immuneACCESS by way of TCRdb, which keeps in-frame sequences with V and J called. Part of the clones is missing from these tables; in studies checked, under half for an unresolved V gene and the rest for unknown reasons. From that table come the V and J calls and clone size; the DNA was used to work out D and trimming. This sample gives 150,000 to 200,000 clones in total; 77% of them show up just once. The top ten constitute over 2.5% of the sample.

The research as a whole found: A later genetic analysis associated a missense DCLRE1C variant with V-gene and J-gene trimming of TCR beta chains, and an independent cohort replicated the association. This cohort had only TCR beta chains sequenced, and the lack of alpha or paired-chain data limited which features could be detected. The study listed 164 TCR beta chains as associated with cytomegalovirus. HLA typing was unavailable for some donors at each locus, so association tests used only the typed subset. Most TCR sequences were seen in very few donors, while some public TCRs were found in many individuals. Seventeen rarely observed V segments, including chromosome 9 orphons, were excluded from the earlier analysis of approximately 500 of the donors because counts were too low. A later analysis found that HLA-associated TCR beta chains were more clonally expanded and had lower generation probabilities than equally common non-associated chains. A later analysis reported that several top co-occurrence clusters appeared linked to parvovirus B19, influenza, CMV and Epstein-Barr virus. A further reported finding was that TCR beta sequences accurately predicted the HLA-A and HLA-B alleles for most subjects in the first cohort. Strong co-occurrence of HLA alleles, especially DR and DQ, made assigning TCR associations to individual alleles difficult. In a later analysis, most CMV-associated TCR beta chains were found to appear HLA-restricted, with HLA associations seemingly driven largely by CMV exposure. Correlated functional status among segregating V segments might reflect linkage disequilibrium, but an unknown experimental factor could not be ruled out. In a later analysis, 16,951 TCR beta sequences were associated with specific HLA alleles at a false discovery rate of 0.05. The sequencing pipeline was judged likely to have produced a cluster of highly shared sequence variants as a technical artifact. Because the 87-base-pair reads could not distinguish some IMGT-functional V segments, including TRBV6-2 and TRBV6-3, those segments were excluded. In an earlier analysis of a few hundred of the donors, most TCR beta V segments were observed in productive rearrangements about 90% or about 30% of the time, broadly matching IMGT annotations. In a later genetic analysis, fewer N-insertions in productive TCRs were reported among donors in an Asian-associated ancestry cluster than the roughly 700-donor mean. The authors suggested that the approach could potentially be generalized to other disease states and immunological phenotypes. Three of the identified cytomegalovirus-associated TCR beta chains were confirmed in vitro to be specific for cytomegalovirus antigens. In both the original and validation cohorts, the classifier was reported to diagnose cytomegalovirus status with high specificity and sensitivity. For the cohort, immune exposure information was limited to CMV serostatus. The presence/absence analyses assumed that sequencing depth was roughly uniform across donors, and that assumption may not be true. In a later analysis, TCR association rates were found to vary across HLA loci, with the most associated TCRs seen for DRB1 alleles and the fewest for HLA-C alleles.

The CDR3, cysteine through phenylalanine, is 14 amino acids long. The CDR3 DNA has 42 bases and is translated from base 1. V is cut by 0 bases and J by 0 bases, and the space between the germline ends is 5 bases. CDR1 KGHSH and CDR2 LQKENI are derived from the germline V gene. Note on this clone: Its antigen is not yet known. Base qualities are not at hand, and no much larger clone is one base apart.

This clonotype originated in a female donor in good health and CMV-seronegative. The sequence joins TRBV18 to TRBJ1-1; the D gene remains uncertain. The sequenced sample consisted of PBMCs. The CDR3 region: CASSPPNMNTEAFF. Here is the DNA: TGTGCCAGCTCACCACCGAACATGAACACTGAAGCTTTCTTT.